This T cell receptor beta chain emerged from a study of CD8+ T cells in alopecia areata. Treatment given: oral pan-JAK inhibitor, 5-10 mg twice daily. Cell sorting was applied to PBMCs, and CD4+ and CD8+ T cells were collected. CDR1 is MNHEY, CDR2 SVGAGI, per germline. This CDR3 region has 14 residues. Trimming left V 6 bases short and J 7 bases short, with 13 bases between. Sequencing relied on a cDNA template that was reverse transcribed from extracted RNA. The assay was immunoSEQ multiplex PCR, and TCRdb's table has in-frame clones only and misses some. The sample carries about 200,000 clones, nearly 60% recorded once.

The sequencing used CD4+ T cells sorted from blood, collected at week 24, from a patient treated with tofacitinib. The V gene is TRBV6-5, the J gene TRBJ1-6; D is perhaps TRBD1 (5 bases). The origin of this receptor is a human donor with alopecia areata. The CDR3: CASSPSGGNSPLHF. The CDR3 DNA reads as TGTGCCAGCAGCCCCTCTGGGGGGAATTCACCCCTCCACTTT.